The next 32 T cell receptor beta chains were all read from a single sample in a study of CD8+ T cells in alopecia areata. In each case, RNA was isolated and then reverse transcribed into cDNA as the sequencing template. The method was immunoSEQ multiplex PCR; TCRdb's version includes in-frame clones alone and lacks a portion of them. The sample shows approximately 10,000 clones, none of them appearing just once. Separation of pooled cutaneous lymph node cells was by sorting with CD4, CD8alpha, NKG2D, NKG2ACE and other markers. Sample: CD8+ T cells sorted from a lymph node. These receptors were obtained from a C3H/HeJ mouse with alopecia areata. The mouse strain carries the MHC haplotype H2-k.

This clone was observed at least ten times. Each gene name is a mouse one. The read falls 4 residues short of the CDR3 end, and the missing part is taken from the germline J gene. The chain couples TRBV19 to TRBJ2-1; 12 nucleotides match TRBD2. V gave up 4 bases and J gave up 6 bases; unmatched junction bases: 11. Per germline, CDR1 FNHDT and CDR2 SITEND (reference sequence). The CDR3 is 17 residues long. CDR3 amino acids: CASSLPDWGGAFAEQFF. The DNA read from the CDR3 is TGTGCCAGCAGTTTGCCCGACTGGGGGGGCGCTTTTGCT.

Ten or more counts support this clone. Gene labels here are mouse ones. From the germline J gene comes the end of the CDR3, since the read stops 4 residues before it. J is TRBJ2-7 and V is TRBV1; 9 bases agree with TRBD2. The CDR3 is made up of 16 amino acids. Per germline, CDR1 NSQYPW and CDR2 LRSPGD (reference sequence). Partial CDR3 DNA: TGCACCTGCAGTGCAGATGCGGGACTGGGCCTATAT. It specifies CTCSADAGLGLY. The entire CDR3 reads CTCSADAGLGLYEQYF.

This clone was observed many times. Gene and germline names: mouse. The CDR3 is cut off 4 residues early in the read; its end comes from the germline J gene. This rearrangement joins TRBV13-2 to TRBJ2-2; 7 bases match TRBD1. This CDR3 contains 15 residues. Germline CDR1 is NNHNN and CDR2 is SYGAGS (reference sequence). The J segment lost 0 bases and the V segment lost 3 bases, leaving 2 bases of the junction unmatched. CDR3 DNA, as far as it was read: TGTGCCAGCGGTGGGGACAGATCAAACACCGGG. This gives the protein CASGGDRSNTG. The entire CDR3 protein is CASGGDRSNTGQLYF.

This clone appeared many times. These gene names are mouse names. The read halts 4 residues ahead of the CDR3 end, with the missing end drawn from the germline J gene. The chain combines TRBV13-1 with TRBJ2-3; TRBD2 aligns across 9 bases. The CDR3 has 15 residues. Germline CDR1 NSHNY, CDR2 SYGAGN. The J segment lost 4 bases and the V segment lost 0 bases, leaving 3 bases of the junction unmatched. CDR3 protein: CASSDVLGGPETLYF. CDR3 DNA (partial): TGTGCCAGCAGTGATGTACTGGGGGGACCAGAA.

This clone was detected many times. Gene names follow the mouse nomenclature. The read ends 4 residues before the CDR3 terminus; that terminus is restored from the germline J gene. J is TRBJ2-4 and V is TRBV17; 8 nucleotides align to TRBD1. V shed 1 base, J shed 3 bases, and the junction held 6 bases outside the gene matches. CDR3 length: 16 residues. Germline values: CDR1 MNHDT, CDR2 YYDKIL. CDR3 bases read: TGTGCTAGCAGTAGAGGGACAGGGTGGGGGCAAAAC. It encodes CASSRGTGWGQN. The CDR3 in its entirety is CASSRGTGWGQNTLYF.

Ten or more counts support this clone. Gene names and germline refer to mouse. The missing CDR3 end, 4 residues past where the read stops, is filled in from the germline J gene. The gene calls are TRBV1 and TRBJ2-3; 10 nucleotides align to TRBD2. Per the germline V gene, CDR1 is NSQYPW and CDR2 is LRSPGD (reference sequence). The CDR3 is 18 amino acids. Unmatched junction bases numbered 6, after V lost 0 bases and J lost 0 bases. The CDR3 DNA, read in part, is TGCACCTGCAGTGCAGATCCGACTGGGGGGATCAGTGCAGAA. Its translation is CTCSADPTGGISAE. The entire CDR3 protein reads CTCSADPTGGISAETLYF. The full variable domain, completed using reference TRBV1 and TRBJ2-3, is VTLLEQNPRWRLVPRGQAVNLRCILKNSQYPWMSWYQQDLQKQLQWLFTLRSPGDKEVKSLPGADYLATRVTDTELRLQVANMSQGRTLYCTCSADPTGGISAETLYFGSGTRLTVL.

This clone is medium-sized within its sample. Gene names are the mouse ones. The read falls 4 residues short of the CDR3 end, and the missing part is taken from the germline J gene. The chain carries TRBV14 and TRBJ2-1, with TRBD1 matching 9 bases. The CDR3 extends over 14 amino acids. The germline V gene has CDR1 SGHDT and CDR2 FRDEAV. V shed 3 bases and J 6 bases; nucleotides not matched to a gene: 4. Incomplete CDR3 DNA: TGTGCCAGCAGTTCCGGGACAGGGATTGCT. It is translated as CASSSGTGIA. The complete CDR3 reads CASSSGTGIAEQFF.

Remarks on this clone: The gene names here belong to mouse. The sequenced fragment ends 4 residues before the CDR3 boundary, so the rest is inferred from the germline J gene. The gene calls are TRBV31 and TRBJ2-3; 11 bases fit TRBD2. CDR1 and CDR2 (germline): GKSSPN, SITVG. The CDR3 has 15 amino acids. V dropped 2 bases and J dropped 4; count of bases not matched to a gene: 5. The CDR3 is CAWSIRDWGSETLYF. The covered CDR3 bases are TGTGCCTGGAGTATTCGGGACTGGGGGTCAGAA.

Ten or more counts support this clone. Germline and genes: mouse. The sequence runs out 3 residues before the end of the CDR3; the remainder is reconstructed from the germline J gene. The rearrangement links TRBV31 to TRBJ1-6; tentatively, D is TRBD1 (6 bases). TRBJ1-6 is noted as an ORF with a role that remains uncertain. CDR1 is GKSSPN, CDR2 SITVG, per germline. The CDR3 contains 15 residues. V was cut by 0 bases and J by 8 bases, with 14 bases left in between. The CDR3: CAWSLGGYIDSPLYF. Partial CDR3 DNA: TGTGCCTGGAGTCTAGGGGGATATATAGATTCGCCC.

This clone appeared a few times. Mouse gene names and germline throughout. The DNA ends 4 residues before the CDR3 does, and the rest of the CDR3 is filled in from the germline J gene. The chain combines TRBV13-2 with TRBJ2-3; D is perhaps TRBD2 (7 bases). Germline V gives CDR1 NNHNN, CDR2 SYGAGS (reference sequence). Trimming left V 0 bases short and J 0 bases short, with 11 bases between. The CDR3 has 16 residues. CDR3 bases read: TGTGCCAGCGGTGATGCGCGGGGGGCTAGTGCAGAA. It specifies CASGDARGASAE. The full CDR3 protein reads CASGDARGASAETLYF.

This clone was seen many times. Gene names and germline match the mouse. The read stops 4 residues short of the end of the CDR3; the missing end is completed from the germline J gene. The chain uses TRBV13-2 and TRBJ2-4; 13 nucleotides agree with TRBD2. This CDR3 has 14 amino acids. Germline V gene lookup returns CDR1 NNHNN and CDR2 SYGAGS (reference sequence). CDR3 in amino acids: CASGDWGGANTLYF. The sequenced CDR3 bases are TGTGCCAGCGGGGACTGGGGGGGCGCGAAC.

In this sample, this clone turned up many times. Gene names and germline refer to mouse. The CDR3 end lies 4 residues beyond the end of the read and is filled in from the germline J gene. The chain recombines TRBV13-3 with TRBJ2-2; TRBD2 matches at 10 bases. The germline gives CDR1 NNHDY, CDR2 SYVADS. With V trimmed by 3 bases and J by 4 bases, 6 bases remained unmatched. There are 16 residues in the CDR3. The DNA read from the CDR3 is TGTGCCAGCAGTGTCTGGGGGGGCGCTAGCACCGGG. It specifies CASSVWGGASTG. The full CDR3 protein is CASSVWGGASTGQLYF.

This clone was seen more than once but under ten times. Gene names and germline refer to mouse. The CDR3 DNA, read in part, is TGTGCCTGGAGTCTAGGGACAGGGACCACA. Translated: CAWSLGTGTT. The CDR3 in its entirety is CAWSLGTGTTEVFF. The chain employs TRBV31 and TRBJ1-1; 9 bases match TRBD1. The CDR3 extends 4 residues past the end of the read, so its final part is completed from the germline J gene. From germline, CDR1 is GKSSPN and CDR2 SITVG. This CDR3 spans 14 amino acids. V lost 0 bases, J lost 4 bases, and 3 bases stayed unmatched.

This clone was picked up many times. The listed genes are named as in mouse. The CDR3 extends 4 residues past the end of the read, so its final part is completed from the germline J gene. The chain recombines TRBV31 with TRBJ2-1; 8 bases are shared with TRBD2. The ends lost 1 base at V and 3 bases at J; junction bases unmatched: 5. The germline gives CDR1 GKSSPN, CDR2 SITVG. This CDR3 has 15 residues. CDR3 in amino acids: CAWSRGGGAYAEQFF. The CDR3 bases that were read are TGTGCCTGGAGTCGCGGGGGGGGCGCCTATGCT.

In its sample, this clone was seen many times. These gene names are mouse names. The read finishes 4 residues shy of the CDR3 end, and the germline J gene is used to complete it. J is TRBJ2-4 and V is TRBV19, with D uncertain. The germline V gene has CDR1 FNHDT and CDR2 SITEND (reference sequence). This CDR3 comprises 14 residues. Trimming took off 0 bases at V and 1 base at J, with 6 bases between the two ends. This CDR3 is CASSIGTGQNTLYF. The CDR3 bases that were read are TGTGCCAGCAGTATAGGCACAGGTCAAAAC. Variable domain in full (rest from reference TRBV19 and TRBJ2-4): GGIITQTPKFLIGQEGQKLTLKCQQNFNHDTMYWYRQDSGKGLRLIYYSITENDLQKGDLSEGYDASREKKSSFSLTVTSAQKNEMAVFLCASSIGTGQNTLYFGAGTRLSVL.

This clone was counted at least ten times. Each gene name is a mouse one. The CDR3 extends 4 residues past the end of the read, so its final part is completed from the germline J gene. The V gene is TRBV3, the J gene TRBJ2-5; D may be TRBD2 (6 bases). CDR1 is SNHLY and CDR2 is FYNGKV in the germline V gene (reference sequence). CDR3 length equals 15 residues. V lost 1 base and J lost 2, with 10 bases in between. CDR3 in amino acids: CASSLESGGQDTQYF. CDR3 bases read: TGTGCCAGCAGCTTAGAGTCGGGGGGCCAAGAC.

This clone has more than one count but fewer than ten. The gene names here belong to mouse. The observed sequence ends 4 residues before the CDR3 terminus, with the missing tail filled in from the germline J gene. The gene calls are TRBV5 and TRBJ2-1; TRBD2 aligns across 9 bases. The J segment lost 5 bases and the V segment lost 0 bases, leaving 5 bases of the junction unmatched. CDR1 and CDR2 (germline): LGHNA, YNLKQL (reference sequence). This CDR3 has 16 residues. The chain's CDR3 is CASSQDWNWGDAEQFF. The covered CDR3 bases are TGTGCCAGCAGCCAAGATTGGAACTGGGGGGATGCT.

At least ten counts were recorded for this clone. The gene symbols are mouse symbols. With the read ending 4 residues before the CDR3 end, the germline J gene is used to fill in that end. This chain connects TRBV31 to TRBJ2-3; D may be TRBD2 (6 bases). The germline V gene has CDR1 GKSSPN and CDR2 SITVG. V was cut by 4 bases and J by 0 bases, with 11 bases left in between. The CDR3 length is 14 residues. Incomplete CDR3 DNA: TGTGCCTGGACGTCTGGGACTAGTGCAGAA. Protein product: CAWTSGTSAE. The CDR3 as a whole reads CAWTSGTSAETLYF.

Ten or more counts support this clone. Any gene name here is a mouse gene name. The read is 4 residues too short to cover the CDR3 end, so that end is filled in from the germline J gene. This chain connects TRBV13-3 to TRBJ1-1; D is perhaps TRBD1 (5 bases). The germline CDR1 and CDR2 sequences are NNHDY and SYVADS. The CDR3 is 13 residues long. Between the trimmed V and J ends, which lost 3 bases and 0 bases, there was a span of 6 bases. CDR3: CASSGTTNTEVFF. The sequenced part of the CDR3 DNA is TGTGCCAGCAGTGGGACAACAAACACA.

At least ten counts were recorded for this clone. Gene labels here are mouse ones. The read gets to within 4 residues of the CDR3 end, and the germline J gene fills in the rest. The rearrangement uses TRBV5 and TRBJ2-1, with 9 nucleotides matching TRBD2. Germline CDR1 LGHNA, CDR2 YNLKQL (reference sequence). The J segment lost 0 bases and the V segment lost 1 base, leaving 1 base of the junction unmatched. The CDR3 consists of 16 residues. The part of the CDR3 DNA that was read is TGTGCCAGCAGCCAAGGGACTGGGGATAACTATGCT. It encodes CASSQGTGDNYA. In full, the CDR3 is CASSQGTGDNYAEQFF.

This clone ranks as medium-sized. The gene names given are mouse names. The sample contains more than one DNA sequence encoding this CDR3. The CDR3: CTCSAGTTNTEVFF. CDR3 DNA (partial): TGCACCTGCAGTGCAGGGACAACAAACACA. V usage is TRBV1 and J usage is TRBJ1-1, with D possibly matching TRBD1 (5 bases). With the read ending 4 residues before the CDR3 end, the germline J gene is used to fill in that end. In germline, CDR1 is NSQYPW, CDR2 LRSPGD (reference sequence). V lost 1 base and J lost 0, with 6 bases in between. CDR3 length: 14 residues. Looking up the rest from reference TRBV1 and TRBJ1-1 gives the full variable domain: VTLLEQNPRWRLVPRGQAVNLRCILKNSQYPWMSWYQQDLQKQLQWLFTLRSPGDKEVKSLPGADYLATRVTDTELRLQVANMSQGRTLYCTCSAGTTNTEVFFGKGTRLTVV.

Concerning this clone itself: Gene names follow the mouse nomenclature. The read comes to an end 4 residues before the CDR3 does, leaving the germline J gene to fill in the end. Other DNA variants within this sample encode the same CDR3. The chain recombines TRBV31 with TRBJ2-1; 13 nucleotides agree with TRBD2. Germline V gives CDR1 GKSSPN, CDR2 SITVG. The ends lost 1 base at V and 3 bases at J; junction bases unmatched: 0. The CDR3 consists of 15 residues. CDR3 residues: CAWSRDWGGYAEQFF. Partial CDR3 DNA: TGTGCCTGGAGTCGGGACTGGGGGGGCTATGCT. The full variable domain, rest sourced from reference TRBV31 and TRBJ2-1, is AQTIHQWPVAEIKAVGSPLSLGCTIKGKSSPNLYWYWQATGGTLQQLFYSITVGQVESVVQLNLSASRPKDDQFILSTEKLLLSHSGFYLCAWSRDWGGYAEQFFGPGTRLTVL.

The sample holds many counts of this clone. Gene names and germline refer to mouse. Sequencing ends 4 residues short of the CDR3 end; the germline J gene provides the rest. The chain carries TRBV13-3 and TRBJ2-1; the D gene is possibly TRBD2 (5 bases). Germline values: CDR1 NNHDY, CDR2 SYVADS. V shed 0 bases and J shed 1 base, with 8 bases lying between them. This CDR3 has 15 amino acids. The sequenced part of the CDR3 DNA is TGTGCCAGCAGTGATGGCTGGGAGAACTATGCT. Its protein is CASSDGWENYA. The complete CDR3 reads CASSDGWENYAEQFF.

There are many counts of this clone. The junction does not match germline at one end; this may be a read error. Here the gene names and germline are mouse. The sequenced part of the CDR3 DNA is TGTGCTAGCGGTAGCTGGGGGGATAACTATGCT. It yields the protein CASGSWGDNYA. The whole CDR3 region reads CASGSWGDNYAEQFF. The J gene is TRBJ2-1, the V gene TRBV17, with 8 bases lining up with TRBD2. The CDR3 end lies 4 residues beyond the end of the read and is filled in from the germline J gene. Germline V gives CDR1 MNHDT, CDR2 YYDKIL. The CDR3 sequence is 15 residues long.

Of note for this clone: Gene names are mouse gene names. The CDR3 end falls 4 residues outside the read, so it is completed with the germline J gene. The chain combines TRBV16 with TRBJ2-7; TRBD1 aligns across 7 bases. V trimming: 5 bases; J trimming: 0 bases; junction bases outside the gene matches: 1. Per the germline V gene, CDR1 is SGHSA and CDR2 is FRNQAP. The CDR3 is 13 residues long. The CDR3 spells CASSGDSSYEQYF. The sequenced part of the CDR3 DNA is TGTGCAAGCAGCGGGGACAGCTCCTAT.

This clone came up many times. All gene names here are mouse names. The read comes to an end 4 residues before the CDR3 does, leaving the germline J gene to fill in the end. Other DNA variants within this sample encode the same CDR3. V usage is TRBV13-3 and J usage is TRBJ2-7, with D uncertain. The CDR3 is made up of 13 amino acids. Per the germline V gene, CDR1 is NNHDY and CDR2 is SYVADS. The CDR3 protein is CASSDLDKYEQYF. The CDR3 DNA, read in part, is TGTGCCAGCAGTGATCTTGACAAATAT.

Ten or more counts support this clone. Gene names and germline match the mouse. The read finishes 4 residues shy of the CDR3 end, and the germline J gene is used to complete it. The chain joins TRBV19 to TRBJ2-1, with 7 positions matching TRBD2. Germline assignment: CDR1 FNHDT and CDR2 SITEND (reference sequence). The CDR3 runs to 15 residues. The junction had 7 bases not matched to a gene; V was cut back by 5 bases and J by 2 bases. The sequenced CDR3 bases are TGTGCCAGCAGCACACACTGGGGTGACTATGCT. This translates into CASSTHWGDYA. In full, the CDR3 is CASSTHWGDYAEQFF.

The sample holds many counts of this clone. Mouse names are used for the genes. The CDR3 extends 4 residues past the end of the read, so its final part is completed from the germline J gene. The chain recombines TRBV14 with TRBJ2-2, with TRBD1 matching 9 bases. The CDR3 loop spans 13 amino acids. From germline, CDR1 is SGHDT and CDR2 FRDEAV. After removal of 4 bases from V and 6 bases from J, the junction contained 1 base not matched to a gene. The CDR3 bases that were read are TGTGCCAGCAGTACAGGGGGCCCCGGG. Its translation is CASSTGGPG. The entire CDR3 sequence reads CASSTGGPGQLYF.

This clone was seen more than once but under ten times. The gene symbols are mouse symbols. Read data end 4 residues before the CDR3 end; the end is taken from the germline J gene. The J gene is TRBJ2-3, the V gene TRBV2; 8 bases are shared with TRBD2. This CDR3 comprises 16 residues. V was clipped by 1 base and J by 1 base; unmatched bases: 4. Germline lookup yields CDR1 LGHNA and CDR2 YSYQKL. The CDR3: CASSQAGGWGAETLYF. The CDR3 DNA, read in part, is TGTGCCAGCAGCCAAGCTGGGGGGTGGGGTGCAGAA.

This clone was found many times. These gene names are mouse names. Read data end 4 residues before the CDR3 end; the end is taken from the germline J gene. The chain carries TRBV5 and TRBJ2-2; D perhaps matches TRBD1 (5 bases). The V and J ends lost 1 base and 1 base respectively, with 7 bases between them. Germline CDR1 reads LGHNA; CDR2 reads YNLKQL (reference sequence). The CDR3 totals 15 residues. The CDR3 protein is CASSQVQGNTGQLYF. The covered CDR3 bases are TGTGCCAGCAGCCAAGTCCAGGGAAACACCGGG.

This clone is classed as medium-sized (0.01 to 0.1%). Gene names follow the mouse nomenclature. The DNA ends 4 residues before the CDR3 does, and the rest of the CDR3 is filled in from the germline J gene. The J gene is TRBJ2-2, the V gene TRBV13-3, with no clear D. V dropped 3 bases and J dropped 4 bases, with 4 bases sitting between them. The CDR3 is 12 amino acids. Germline CDR1 and CDR2: NNHDY and SYVADS. The sequenced part of the CDR3 DNA is TGTGCCAGCAGTGGACTCACCGGG. This encodes CASSGLTG. The entire CDR3 protein reads CASSGLTGQLYF. The variable domain in full, with the rest retrieved from reference TRBV13-3 and TRBJ2-2, is EAAVTQSPRSKVAVTGGKVTLSCHQTNNHDYMYWYRQDTGHGLRLIHYSYVADSTEKGDIPDGYKASRPSQENFSLILELASLSQTAVYFCASSGLTGQLYFGEGSKLTVL.

This clone was detected ten times or more. All gene names here are mouse names. The sequenced fragment ends 4 residues before the CDR3 boundary, so the rest is inferred from the germline J gene. The chain couples TRBV13-3 to TRBJ1-1; tentative D call: TRBD1 (5 bases). Trimming removed 0 bases at V and 0 bases at J, with 6 bases between. This CDR3 has 14 residues. CDR1 and CDR2 (germline): NNHDY, SYVADS. CDR3 DNA (partial): TGTGCCAGCAGTGATGAGGACACAAACACA. This translates into CASSDEDTNT. The whole CDR3 sequence reads CASSDEDTNTEVFF.